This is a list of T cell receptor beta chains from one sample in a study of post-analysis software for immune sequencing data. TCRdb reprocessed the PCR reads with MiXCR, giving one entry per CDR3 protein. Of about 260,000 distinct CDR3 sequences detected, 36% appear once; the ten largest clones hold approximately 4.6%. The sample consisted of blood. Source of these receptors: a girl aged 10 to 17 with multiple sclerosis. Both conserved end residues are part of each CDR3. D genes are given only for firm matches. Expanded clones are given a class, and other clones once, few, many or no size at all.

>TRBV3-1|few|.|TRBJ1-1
CASSPNSGTANTEAFF
TGTGCCAGCAGCCCAAACTCCGGGACGGCGAACACTGAAGCTTTCTTT
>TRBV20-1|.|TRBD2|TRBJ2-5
CSAREALAGQETQYF
TGCAGTGCTAGAGAGGCTCTAGCGGGGCAAGAGACCCAGTACTTC
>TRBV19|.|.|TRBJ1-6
CASSIEGQTSYNSPLHF
TGTGCCAGTAGTATCGAAGGCCAAACCTCCTATAATTCACCCCTCCACTTT
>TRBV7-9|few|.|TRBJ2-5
CGVLQETQYF
TGTGGGGTCTTACAAGAGACCCAGTACTTC
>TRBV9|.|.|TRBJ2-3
CASSVTTIPGGTDTQYF
TGTGCCAGCAGCGTGACGACCATTCCAGGAGGTACAGATACGCAGTATTTT
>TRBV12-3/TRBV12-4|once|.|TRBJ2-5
CASSFQTTRIQSETQYF
TGTGCCAGCAGTTTCCAGACTACGCGAATCCAGTCGGAGACCCAGTACTTC
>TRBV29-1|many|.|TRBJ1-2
CSVDRDYGYTF
TGCAGCGTTGACAGGGACTATGGCTACACCTTC
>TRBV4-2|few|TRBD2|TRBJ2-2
CASSHPTSVGELFF
TGTGCCAGCAGCCATCCCACTAGCGTCGGGGAGCTGTTTTTT
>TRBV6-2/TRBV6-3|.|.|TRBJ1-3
CASGGKYVSGNAIYF
TGTGCCAGCGGAGGGAAGTACGTCTCTGGAAACGCCATATATTTT
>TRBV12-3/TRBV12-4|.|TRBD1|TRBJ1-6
CASSPGQALGSPLHF
TGTGCCAGCAGTCCCGGACAGGCGTTGGGTTCACCCCTCCACTTT
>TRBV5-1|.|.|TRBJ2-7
CASSLISGSEQYF
TGCGCCAGCAGCTTGATCTCCGGGAGCGAGCAGTACTTC
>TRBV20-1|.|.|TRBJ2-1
CSATTPGSYNEQFF
TGCAGTGCTACTACACCGGGAAGCTACAATGAGCAGTTCTTC
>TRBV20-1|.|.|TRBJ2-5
CSAKTGRGVEAQYF
TGCAGTGCCAAGACGGGCAGGGGGGTAGAGGCCCAGTACTTC
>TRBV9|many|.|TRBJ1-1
CASSVGRDTEAFF
TGTGCCAGCAGCGTCGGACGGGACACTGAAGCTTTCTTT
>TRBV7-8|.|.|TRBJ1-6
CASSLRGELEPLHF
TGTGCCAGCAGCTTAAGGGGGGAGTTGGAACCCCTCCACTTT
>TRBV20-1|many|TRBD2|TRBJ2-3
CSPRDYSFTSTDTQYF
TGCAGTCCCCGGGACTACTCATTTACTAGCACAGATACGCAGTATTTT
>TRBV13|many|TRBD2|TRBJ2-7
CASSPARWGGGSEQYF
TGTGCCAGCAGCCCCGCGAGATGGGGCGGGGGTTCTGAGCAGTACTTC
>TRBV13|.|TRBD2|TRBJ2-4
CASSSWREKNIQYF
TGTGCCAGCAGCTCATGGCGGGAGAAAAACATTCAGTACTTC
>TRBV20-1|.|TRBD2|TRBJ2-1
CSARSRLAGPNEQFF
TGCAGTGCCCGGTCACGGCTAGCGGGCCCTAATGAGCAGTTCTTC
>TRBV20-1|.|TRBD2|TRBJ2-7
CSARLAGGLPGSYNEQYF
TGCAGTGCCCGACTAGCGGGGGGGCTTCCGGGCTCCTACAATGAGCAGTACTTC
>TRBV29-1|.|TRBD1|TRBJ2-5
CSVEGTGGKRETQYF
TGCAGCGTTGAAGGTACAGGGGGTAAGAGGGAGACCCAGTACTTC
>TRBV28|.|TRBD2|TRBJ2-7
CASSFPTSGRPSSYEQYF
TGTGCCAGCAGTTTCCCGACTAGCGGGAGGCCTAGCTCCTACGAGCAGTACTTC
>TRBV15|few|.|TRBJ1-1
CATSRVTGGTEAFF
TGTGCCACCAGCAGAGTGACGGGGGGGACTGAAGCTTTCTTT
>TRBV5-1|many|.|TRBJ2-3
CASSSFRAEDTQYF
TGCGCCAGCAGCTCATTCCGGGCGGAAGATACGCAGTATTTT
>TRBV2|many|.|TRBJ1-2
CASGMVNYGYTF
TGTGCCAGCGGGATGGTTAACTATGGCTACACCTTC
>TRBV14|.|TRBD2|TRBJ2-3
CASSQGGLDTDTQYF
TGTGCCAGCAGCCAAGGCGGACTAGACACAGATACGCAGTATTTT
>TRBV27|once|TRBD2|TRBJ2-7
CASSSGLAGISYEQYF
TGTGCCAGCAGTTCTGGACTAGCGGGGATCTCCTATGAGCAGTACTTC
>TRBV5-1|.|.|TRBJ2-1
CASRRQPEERWNEQFF
TGCGCCAGCAGGCGACAGCCGGAGGAACGGTGGAATGAGCAGTTCTTC
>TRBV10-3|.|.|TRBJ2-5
CATRDPIGETQYF
TGTGCCACCCGGGACCCGATAGGAGAGACCCAGTACTTC
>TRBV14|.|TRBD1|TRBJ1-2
CASSRIDRGSYGYTF
TGTGCCAGCAGCCGGATAGACAGGGGTAGCTATGGCTACACCTTC
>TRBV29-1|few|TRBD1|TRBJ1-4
CSVVGQGDEKLFF
TGCAGCGTTGTTGGACAGGGAGATGAAAAACTGTTTTTT
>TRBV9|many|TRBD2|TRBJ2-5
CASSVAGGPQETQYF
TGTGCCAGCAGCGTAGCGGGAGGCCCTCAAGAGACCCAGTACTTC
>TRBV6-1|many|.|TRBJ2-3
CASSKDRGDQSTDTQYF
TGTGCCAGCAGCAAAGACCGGGGCGACCAGAGCACAGATACGCAGTATTTT
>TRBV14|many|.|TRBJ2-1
CASSQFDNEQFF
TGTGCCAGCAGCCAGTTCGACAATGAGCAGTTCTTC
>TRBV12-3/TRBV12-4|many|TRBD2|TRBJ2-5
CASSTRFASGSSGTQYF
TGTGCCAGCAGTACCCGGTTTGCTAGCGGGAGTTCAGGGACCCAGTACTTC
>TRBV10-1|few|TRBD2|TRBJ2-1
CASSEGTSASMQFF
TGCGCCAGCAGTGAAGGGACTAGCGCCTCAATGCAGTTCTTC
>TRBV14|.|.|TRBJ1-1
CASSLPGTIYTEAFF
TGTGCCAGCAGCCTCCCAGGGACCATTTACACTGAAGCTTTCTTT
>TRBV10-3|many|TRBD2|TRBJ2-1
CAISEPGLAGGPPTYNEQFF
TGTGCCATCAGTGAGCCGGGACTAGCGGGAGGGCCCCCGACCTACAATGAGCAGTTCTTC
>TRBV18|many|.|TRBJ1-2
CASSSETGDRGYGYTF
TGTGCCAGCTCATCTGAGACGGGGGATCGTGGCTATGGCTACACCTTC
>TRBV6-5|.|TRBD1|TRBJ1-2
CASSPRSGQGAAGYTF
TGTGCCAGCAGTCCCCGGTCCGGGCAGGGGGCTGCTGGCTACACCTTC
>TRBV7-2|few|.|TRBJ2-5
CTSSPLQETQYF
TGTACCAGCAGCCCCCTCCAAGAGACCCAGTACTTC
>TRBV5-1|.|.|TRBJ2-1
CASSLVPDYYNEQFF
TGCGCCAGCAGCTTGGTACCCGACTACTACAATGAGCAGTTCTTC
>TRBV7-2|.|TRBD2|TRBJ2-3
CASSFTGGPDTQYF
TGTGCCAGCAGCTTTACGGGAGGGCCAGATACGCAGTATTTT
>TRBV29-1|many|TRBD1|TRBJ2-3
CSVDPGTASTDTQYF
TGCAGCGTTGACCCCGGGACAGCTAGCACAGATACGCAGTATTTT
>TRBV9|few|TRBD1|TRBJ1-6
CASSASGTGSSPLHF
TGTGCCAGCAGCGCGTCCGGGACAGGGTCATCACCCCTCCACTTT
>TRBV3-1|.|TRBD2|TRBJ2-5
CASSQFSPLAGQGTQYF
TGTGCCAGCAGCCAATTTTCCCCCCTAGCGGGGCAAGGGACCCAGTACTTC
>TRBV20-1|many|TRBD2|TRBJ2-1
CSARGSGISIASYNEQFF
TGCAGTGCCAGGGGTAGCGGGATCTCAATAGCGTCCTACAATGAGCAGTTCTTC
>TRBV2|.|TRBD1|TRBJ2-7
CALLGQPYEQYF
TGTGCCCTGCTGGGACAGCCCTACGAGCAGTACTTC
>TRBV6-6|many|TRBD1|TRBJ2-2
CASTPGQDVPGELFF
TGTGCCAGCACGCCGGGACAGGACGTCCCCGGGGAGCTGTTTTTT
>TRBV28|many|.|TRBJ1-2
CASSPLSAMENYGYTF
TGTGCCAGCAGTCCCCTGTCGGCGATGGAAAACTATGGCTACACCTTC
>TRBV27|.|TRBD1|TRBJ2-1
CASSALSRDSPDYNEQFF
TGTGCCAGCTCCGCACTAAGCCGGGACAGTCCTGACTACAATGAGCAGTTCTTC
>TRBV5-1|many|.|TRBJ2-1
CASSLKGLSSYNEQFF
TGCGCCAGCAGCTTGAAGGGTCTTAGCTCCTACAATGAGCAGTTCTTC
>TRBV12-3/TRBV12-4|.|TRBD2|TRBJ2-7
CASSFRQAGVYEQYF
TGTGCCAGCAGTTTCCGGCAGGCGGGGGTCTACGAGCAGTACTTC
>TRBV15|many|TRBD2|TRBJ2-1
CATSRPSGTSSNEQFF
TGTGCCACCAGCAGACCCTCGGGGACTAGCTCCAATGAGCAGTTCTTC
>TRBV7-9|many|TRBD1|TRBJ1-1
CASSLETGITEAFF
TGTGCCAGCAGCCTAGAGACAGGGATCACTGAAGCTTTCTTT
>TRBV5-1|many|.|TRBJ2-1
CASSLDGHANEQFF
TGCGCCAGCAGCTTAGACGGACACGCCAATGAGCAGTTCTTC
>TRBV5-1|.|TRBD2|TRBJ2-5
CASSTPVGLAGEKQETQYF
TGCGCCAGCAGCACCCCTGTGGGACTAGCGGGAGAGAAACAAGAGACCCAGTACTTC